Below are 30 T cell receptor beta chains sequenced from a single sample in a study of T cells in Graves' hyperthyroidism and ophthalmopathy. RNA transcripts yielded amplified TCR beta CDR3 regions. Carried out on the TCR CDR3, a first-round RT-PCR used the HTBI primer set. TCRdb called the multiplex PCR reads again in MiXCR, with one record for every CDR3 protein. Among 300,000 or so distinct CDR3 sequences listed, roughly 20% were seen once. Sequenced material: blood. These receptors came from a woman aged 50 to 65 with Graves' hyperthyroidism.

This clonotype was seen more than once but under ten times. V usage is TRBV5-4 and J usage is TRBJ1-2; unclear D gene. From germline, CDR1 is SGHNT and CDR2 YYREEE (reference sequence). The CDR3 has 13 residues. The germline V and J ends were trimmed by 2 bases and 0 bases, with 5 bases remaining between them. CDR3 loop: CASSFHSNYGYTF. In DNA form, the CDR3 reads TGTGCCAGCAGCTTCCATTCTAACTATGGCTACACCTTC. The full variable domain, rest sourced from reference TRBV5-4 and TRBJ1-2, is ETGVTQSPTHLIKTRGQQVTLRCSSQSGHNTVSWYQQALGQGPQFIFQYYREEENGRGNFPPRFSGLQFPNYSSELNVNALELDDSALYLCASSFHSNYGYTFGSGTRLTVV.

The sample holds many counts of this clonotype. V usage is TRBV2 and J usage is TRBJ2-3; weak D call: TRBD2 (7 bases). The germline V and J ends were trimmed by 7 bases and 2 bases, with 28 bases remaining between them. The germline CDR1 and CDR2 sequences are SNHLY and FYNNEI. The CDR3 totals 19 residues. The CDR3 region is CASTGGLGRGALLTDTQYF. CDR3 DNA: TGTGCCAGCACTGGTGGTCTTGGACGGGGGGCCCTCCTCACAGATACGCAGTATTTT.

This clonotype has more than one count but fewer than ten. The J gene is TRBJ2-7, the V gene TRBV10-3; D remains ambiguous. Germline CDR1 ENHRY, CDR2 SYGVKD. The CDR3 contains 13 residues. Trimming took 0 bases from V and 6 from J, leaving 9 bases between them. CDR3 loop: CAISESTVGEQYV. The CDR3 DNA follows: TGTGCCATCAGTGAGTCGACTGTGGGCGAGCAGTACGTC.

The chain links TRBV12-3 or TRBV12-4 to TRBJ2-3; a possible D gene is TRBD2 (6 bases). The V end lost 4 bases, the J end lost 1 base, and 18 bases lay between the germline ends. CDR3 length: 17 amino acids. CDR3 region: CASSSGVGQPGTDTQYF. CDR3 DNA sequence: TGTGCCAGCAGTTCGGGGGTGGGTCAACCCGGCACAGATACGCAGTATTTT.

This clonotype was counted between two and nine times. This chain uses TRBV20-1 with TRBJ2-1; 14 nucleotides line up with TRBD2. The CDR3 is 18 amino acids. The germline gives CDR1 DFQATT, CDR2 SNEGSKA (reference sequence). Trimming removed 1 base from V and 8 bases from J; junction bases left unmatched: 13. As DNA, the CDR3 is TGCAGTGCTAGAGGCGGGACTAGCGGGAGTCGGTCAGTGGATGAGCAGTTCTTC. Protein sequence: CSARGGTSGSRSVDEQFF.

This clonotype was counted a few times. This chain uses TRBV6-1 with TRBJ2-3; 11 bases are a match to TRBD2. The CDR3 runs to 17 residues. Germline V gene lookup returns CDR1 MNHNS and CDR2 SASEGT. The V gene end was trimmed by 5 bases and the J gene end by 5 bases; junction bases not matched to a gene: 12. DNA of the CDR3: TGTGCCAGCAGTTCCCAACGTAGCGGGAGGGCCCAAGATACGCAGTATTTT. Its protein product is CASSSQRSGRAQDTQYF.

This clonotype was seen only a few times. The V and J genes are TRBV13 and TRBJ2-5; TRBD1 might be the D (5 bases). V lost 4 bases, J lost 2 bases, and 8 bases lay in between. CDR3 length: 13 residues. Germline V gene sequence: CDR1 PRHDT, CDR2 FYEKMQ (reference sequence). DNA for the CDR3: TGTGCCAGCAGCTCGGACAATCAAGAGACCCAGTACTTC. Encoded protein: CASSSDNQETQYF.

The sample holds a few counts of this clonotype. A much larger clone sits a single nucleotide away, making a read error possible. The V and J genes are TRBV11-2 and TRBJ1-2; 8 bases map to TRBD1. The CDR3 extends over 13 amino acids. Germline CDR1 reads SGHAT; CDR2 reads FQNNGV. The CDR3, as DNA: TGTACCAGCAGCCTTCAGGGGGCTGGGGGCTACACCTTC. As protein: CTSSLQGAGGYTF.

The chain recombines TRBV20-1 with TRBJ1-4; 7 bases map to TRBD1. J lost 5 bases, V lost 0 bases, and 12 bases had no gene match. CDR1 DFQATT and CDR2 SNEGSKA come from the germline V gene (reference sequence). The CDR3 loop spans 17 amino acids. CDR3 region: CSARDPHGQDGNEKLFF. CDR3 nucleotides: TGCAGTGCTAGAGATCCCCACGGACAGGACGGGAATGAAAAACTGTTTTTT.

The V gene is TRBV10-2, the J gene TRBJ2-1; no reliable D call. With 3 bases removed from V and 5 bases from J, the gap between germline ends came to 11 bases. CDR3 size: 14 residues. Germline loops: CDR1 WSHSY, CDR2 SAAADI. The chain's CDR3 is CASSDLRANNEQFF. In DNA form, the CDR3 reads TGCGCCAGCAGTGACTTAAGAGCGAACAATGAGCAGTTCTTC.

This clonotype was picked up one time. The gene calls are TRBV20-1 and TRBJ2-7; D ambiguous. Germline V CDR1 and CDR2: DFQATT, SNEGSKA (reference sequence). The germline V and J ends were trimmed by 7 bases and 2 bases, with 12 bases remaining between them. The CDR3 is made up of 12 amino acids. The CDR3 nucleotides are TGCAGTGTTCGGGTCTTCACCTACGAGCAGTACGTC. It yields the protein CSVRVFTYEQYV.

As DNA, the CDR3 is TGTGCCAGCAGTGTGGGGACACCCGGGGAGCTGTTTTTT. This encodes CASSVGTPGELFF. The chain joins TRBV2 to TRBJ2-2, with a tentative D call TRBD1 (6 bases). Trimming removed 4 bases from V and 6 bases from J, with 9 bases in between. The CDR3 length is 13 residues. The V gene's germline CDR1 is SNHLY and CDR2 FYNNEI.

This clonotype was observed many times. V usage is TRBV28 and J usage is TRBJ1-1; no firm D call. The CDR3 runs to 12 residues. Germline-derived CDR1 and CDR2 are MDHEN and SYDVKM. V shed 5 bases and J shed 7 bases, with 11 bases lying between them. CDR3 bases: TGTGCCAGCAGTGGTCTGAGATTTGAAGCTTTCTTT. Residues: CASSGLRFEAFF.

This clonotype appeared many times. The rearrangement links TRBV7-2 to TRBJ2-1; no firm D call. Germline V CDR1 and CDR2: SGHTA, FQGNSA. This CDR3 comprises 12 residues. Trimming pared 1 base from V and 6 bases from J, leaving 4 bases between. CDR3 in DNA: TGTGCCAGCAGCTTAGTTCGCAATGAGCAGTTCTTC. This sequence encodes CASSLVRNEQFF.

Ten or more counts support this clonotype. The chain combines TRBV7-2 with TRBJ2-1, with no clear D. The length of the CDR3 is 15 residues. V dropped 5 bases and J dropped 0 bases, with 11 bases sitting between them. Germline lookup yields CDR1 SGHTA and CDR2 FQGNSA. The CDR3 DNA is TGTGCCAGCAGCGTCGTCCCGAACTCCTACAATGAGCAGTTCTTC. Protein sequence: CASSVVPNSYNEQFF.

This clonotype was counted many times. The chain combines TRBV12-3 or TRBV12-4 with TRBJ1-2; no definite D call. The CDR3 consists of 12 residues. Trimming left V 6 bases short and J 7 bases short, with 12 bases between. CDR3 sequence reads: CASREEDFGYTF. As DNA, the CDR3 is TGTGCCAGCAGGGAAGAGGATTTTGGCTACACCTTC.

This chain joins TRBV11-2 and TRBJ2-1, with unresolved D. The length of the CDR3 is 14 residues. Trimming stripped 3 bases from V and 5 bases from J, with 11 bases between. Germline values: CDR1 SGHAT, CDR2 FQNNGV. CDR3 bases: TGTGCCAGCAGCTTGTCGGGTTTCGACAATGAGCAGTTCTTC. Protein: CASSLSGFDNEQFF.

This clonotype has only a few counts. The V gene is TRBV24-1, the J gene TRBJ2-5; no definite D call. CDR1 KGHDR and CDR2 SFDVKD come from the germline V gene. Trimming shortened V by 1 base and J by 4 bases, and 3 bases separated the two germline ends. There are 12 residues in the CDR3. This CDR3 reads CATSDFIETQYF. Here the CDR3 DNA reads TGTGCCACCAGTGATTTCATAGAGACCCAGTACTTC.

Ten or more counts support this clonotype. The V gene is TRBV6-1, the J gene TRBJ2-1; the D gene is possibly TRBD2 (6 bases). The CDR3 loop spans 15 amino acids. V lost 0 bases, J lost 4 bases, and 10 bases lay in between. The germline CDR1 and CDR2 sequences are MNHNS and SASEGT. In DNA form, the CDR3 reads TGTGCCAGCAGTGAAGCGAATGGAGGGTACAATGAGCAGTTCTTC. Its translation is CASSEANGGYNEQFF.

This clonotype came up a few times. This chain links TRBV20-1 with TRBJ2-5, with 7 bases that match TRBD1. This CDR3 contains 13 residues. CDR1 and CDR2 from the germline V gene are DFQATT and SNEGSKA (reference sequence). V shed 6 bases, J shed 4 bases, and the junction held 8 bases outside the gene matches. In nucleotides, the CDR3 is TGCAGTGCCACACCGGGACAGACAGAGACCCAGTACTTC. This encodes CSATPGQTETQYF.

This clonotype came up many times. The chain has TRBV13 and TRBJ1-1; a weak D match, TRBD1 (6 bases). The CDR3 length is 16 residues. V lost 5 bases and J lost 3, with 19 bases in between. Germline values: CDR1 PRHDT, CDR2 FYEKMQ (reference sequence). CDR3 region: CASSPEGGVGDTEAFF. The CDR3 DNA sequence: TGTGCCAGCAGCCCAGAGGGGGGGGTAGGTGACACTGAAGCTTTCTTT. The full variable domain, with the rest looked up from reference TRBV13 and TRBJ1-1, is AAGVIQSPRHLIKEKRETATLKCYPIPRHDTVYWYQQGPGQDPQFLISFYEKMQSDKGSIPDRFSAQQFSDYHSELNMSSLELGDSALYFCASSPEGGVGDTEAFFGQGTRLTVV.

This clonotype was seen a few times. The gene calls are TRBV13 and TRBJ2-7; 11 bases fit TRBD1. The CDR3 has 15 amino acids. The germline gives CDR1 PRHDT, CDR2 FYEKMQ (reference sequence). After removal of 2 bases from V and 4 bases from J, the junction contained 4 bases not matched to a gene. The CDR3 DNA reads TGTGCCAGCAGCTTAAGGACAGGGGGCGCTTACGAGCAGTACGTC. Its protein product is CASSLRTGGAYEQYV.

This clonotype occurred a few times. The chain links TRBV5-1 to TRBJ1-4, with TRBD1 as a possible D gene (5 bases). Germline CDR1 is SGHRS and CDR2 is YFSETQ. The V end was cut by 6 bases, the J end by 2 bases, with 8 bases between. The CDR3 contains 13 residues. The CDR3 loop reads CASKGTTNEKLFF. In nucleotides, the CDR3 is TGCGCCAGCAAGGGGACCACTAATGAAAAACTGTTTTTT.

This clonotype was counted between two and nine times. The V call is TRBV9, the J call TRBJ1-5; 7 positions agree with TRBD1. Per the germline V gene, CDR1 is SGDLS and CDR2 is YYNGEE. The CDR3 has 14 residues. The V and J ends lost 4 bases and 3 bases, in that order; junction bases with no gene match: 4. The CDR3 nucleotides read TGTGCCAGCAGCCCCGGGACAGACAATCAGCCCCAGCATTTT. Amino acids: CASSPGTDNQPQHF.

Ten or more counts support this clonotype. This chain uses TRBV5-1 with TRBJ2-4; D perhaps matches TRBD1 (6 bases). In germline, CDR1 is SGHRS, CDR2 YFSETQ. V lost 3 bases and J lost 0, with 7 bases in between. The CDR3 is 14 amino acids. The CDR3 sequence: CASSWDIAKNIQYF. The CDR3, as DNA: TGCGCCAGCAGCTGGGACATAGCCAAAAACATTCAGTACTTC.

In its sample, this clonotype was seen a few times. This chain joins TRBV6-1 and TRBJ2-1; 12 bases line up with TRBD2. The J segment lost 6 bases and the V segment lost 4 bases, leaving 4 bases of the junction unmatched. The CDR3 has 15 amino acids. CDR1 is MNHNS, CDR2 SASEGT, per germline. The CDR3 coding sequence is TGTGCCAGCAGTGCCGTACTAGCGGGGGGCAATGAGCAGTTCTTC. This sequence encodes CASSAVLAGGNEQFF.

The chain combines TRBV10-2 with TRBJ2-1, with 10 bases lining up with TRBD2. The germline CDR1 and CDR2 sequences are WSHSY and SAAADI. V was clipped by 11 bases and J by 11 bases; unmatched bases: 15. This CDR3 comprises 14 residues. CDR3 sequence: CASQPGLASVKQFF. DNA for the CDR3: TGCGCCTCCCAGCCGGGACTAGCGTCAGTGAAGCAGTTCTTC.

This clonotype was counted only a few times. The CDR3 here is CASSSLGTAERDTQYF. CDR3 coding DNA: TGTGCCAGCAGTTCACTGGGGACAGCGGAAAGGGATACGCAGTATTTT. The chain uses TRBV27 and TRBJ2-3; 7 positions match TRBD1. Germline-derived CDR1 and CDR2 are MNHEY and SMNVEV (reference sequence). This CDR3 spans 16 amino acids. Germline trimming cut 4 bases from V and 6 bases from J; bases unmatched to any gene: 13.

V is TRBV18 and J is TRBJ2-5, with D unclear. CDR3 length: 13 amino acids. V lost 5 bases to trimming and J lost 2 bases, with 9 bases between them. CDR1 and CDR2 from the germline V gene are KGHSH and LQKENI. In nucleotides, the CDR3 is TGTGCCAGCTCAATCGACTCGCAAGAGACCCAGTACTTC. Translating it yields CASSIDSQETQYF.

The table lists this clonotype with many counts. The chain links TRBV20-1 to TRBJ2-7; no clear D gene. Per germline, CDR1 DFQATT and CDR2 SNEGSKA (reference sequence). There are 14 residues in the CDR3. The ends were cut back, 2 bases at V and 4 bases at J, with 15 bases in the middle. CDR3 sequence (DNA): TGCAGTGCTAGAATGGGCGGTGCGGAATACGAGCAGTACTTC. Residues: CSARMGGAEYEQYF.